Sequencing of this TCR beta chain was carried out in a study of identical twins. Study outcomes and limitations: Among monozygotic twins, out-of-frame TCR alpha sharing exceeded what models predicted.

Looked up from germline, CDR1 is DFQATT and CDR2 is SNEGSKA (reference sequence). This CDR3 is built from 13 residues. The J segment lost 6 bases and the V segment lost 5 bases, leaving 6 bases of the junction unmatched. This clonotype was seen many times. The antigen remains unidentified. TCRdb fed the 5' RACE reads into MiXCR, producing one record per CDR3 protein. The table lists around 280,000 distinct CDR3 sequences, about 8.3% of them singletons, with approximately 2.1% in the top ten. Another study also made use of these data, one on yellow fever vaccine responses in identical twins.

The clonotype originates from a woman aged 18-30 years in good health. The chain combines TRBV20-1 with TRBJ2-1, with TRBD1 identical over 8 bases. The sample taken for sequencing was memory (CD45RO+) T cells sorted from blood. DNA for the CDR3: TGCAGTGCTGGCTCACAGGGGGGCAATGAGCAGTTCTTC. This gives the protein CSAGSQGGNEQFF.